These 17 T cell receptor beta chains came from one sample sequenced in a study of blood T cell repertoires in COVID-19. TCRdb keeps only in-frame clones here, not all; method: immunoSEQ multiplex PCR. The repertoire includes over 110,000 clones, roughly 86% of them detected once, and about 1.7% sits in the top ten. The sequenced sample consisted of peripheral blood. The receptors originated from a man between 65 and 85 years old with acute or convalescent COVID-19.

V and J are TRBV5-6 and TRBJ2-7, with D tentatively TRBD1 (5 bases). Trimming left V 2 bases short and J 1 base short, with 13 bases between. CDR1 is SGHDT and CDR2 is YYEEEE in the germline V gene. There are 15 residues in the CDR3. In DNA, the CDR3 is TGTGCCAGCAGCTTCTCCCCTGCAGGGTCCTACGAGCAGTACTTC. Protein product: CASSFSPAGSYEQYF.

The V call is TRBV5-1, the J call TRBJ1-1, with D perhaps matching TRBD1 (6 bases). From germline, CDR1 is SGHRS and CDR2 YFSETQ. There are 13 residues in the CDR3. The germline V and J ends were trimmed by 3 bases and 11 bases, with 17 bases remaining between them. The CDR3 DNA is TGCGCCAGCAGCTCAATGGGTCAGGGGACGGCTTTCTTT. Protein product: CASSSMGQGTAFF.

This rearrangement joins TRBV5-1 to TRBJ2-1; TRBD1 agrees at 7 bases. Germline V gene data show CDR1 as SGHRS and CDR2 as YFSETQ. V shed 0 bases and J 7 bases; nucleotides not matched to a gene: 4. This CDR3 is built from 14 residues. CDR3 DNA sequence: TGCGCCAGCAGCTTGGGGACAGGTCCTAATGAGCAGTTCTTC. Translating it yields CASSLGTGPNEQFF.

V is TRBV11-2 and J is TRBJ2-3; 13 bases are shared with TRBD2. Trimming removed 8 bases from V and 6 bases from J; junction bases left unmatched: 5. The CDR3 sequence is 14 residues long. CDR1 SGHAT and CDR2 FQNNGV come from the germline V gene. The CDR3 sequence is CASGRTSGGDTQYF. For the CDR3, the DNA is TGTGCCAGCGGTAGGACTAGCGGGGGCGATACGCAGTATTTT.

The chain carries TRBV28 and TRBJ2-5; possible D gene TRBD1, 5 bases. The CDR3 runs 14 residues. Germline CDR1 MDHEN, CDR2 SYDVKM. Trimming left V 5 bases short and J 5 bases short, with 15 bases between. The CDR3 spells CASSGRASGETQYF. The CDR3 DNA is TGTGCCAGCAGTGGCCGGGCCTCAGGGGAGACCCAGTACTTC.

This clone was counted a few times. The rearrangement links TRBV7-8 to TRBJ1-2; D gene unclear. CDR3 length: 13 residues. CDR1 is SGHVS, CDR2 FQNEAQ, per germline. Trimming took off 5 bases at V and 4 bases at J, with 11 bases between the two ends. CDR3 sequence reads: CASSGPRAYGYTF. DNA of the CDR3: TGTGCCAGCAGCGGGCCCAGAGCCTATGGCTACACCTTC.

This clone was counted between two and nine times. The rearrangement links TRBV6-1 to TRBJ1-2; D unresolved. Germline values: CDR1 MNHNS, CDR2 SASEGT. Trimming took 0 bases from V and 7 from J, leaving 12 bases between them. The CDR3 extends over 14 amino acids. The CDR3 DNA reads as TGTGCCAGCAGTGAAGCGGTCCGAGGGTCTGGCTACACCTTC. Amino acids: CASSEAVRGSGYTF.

The V and J genes are TRBV2 and TRBJ1-2; 7 bases are a match to TRBD1. The CDR3 runs 13 residues. V gave up 5 bases and J gave up 2 bases; unmatched junction bases: 2. Looked up from germline, CDR1 is SNHLY and CDR2 is FYNNEI. The CDR3 sequence: CASSRDRNYGYTF. The CDR3 DNA follows: TGTGCCAGCAGTAGGGACAGAAACTATGGCTACACCTTC. The full variable domain, its missing parts supplied by reference TRBV2 and TRBJ1-2, is EPEVTQTPSHQVTQMGQEVILRCVPISNHLYFYWYRQILGQKVEFLVSFYNNEISEKSEIFDDQFSVERPDGSNFTLKIRSTKLEDSAMYFCASSRDRNYGYTFGSGTRLTVV.

The V gene is TRBV10-3, the J gene TRBJ2-7, with 9 bases aligning to TRBD2. From germline, CDR1 is ENHRY and CDR2 SYGVKD. The V segment lost 4 bases and the J segment 0 bases; nucleotides outside the gene matches: 7. The CDR3 is 16 amino acids. CDR3 loop: CAISGPSSGDSYEQYF. CDR3 in DNA: TGTGCCATCAGTGGACCGTCTAGCGGGGACTCCTACGAGCAGTACTTC.

This clone was picked up one time. The chain uses TRBV28 and TRBJ2-3; 10 nucleotides agree with TRBD2. The CDR3 extends over 18 amino acids. V lost 6 bases to trimming and J lost 1 base; unmatched junction nucleotides: 13. Per the germline V gene, CDR1 is MDHEN and CDR2 is SYDVKM. CDR3 loop: CASRAGGTGTSGTDTQYF. The CDR3 DNA is TGTGCCAGCAGAGCAGGGGGAACCGGGACTAGCGGCACAGATACGCAGTATTTT.

V gene TRBV12-3 or TRBV12-4 combines with J gene TRBJ1-2; unclear D gene. Trimming stripped 6 bases from V and 7 bases from J, with 12 bases between. CDR3 size: 12 residues. The CDR3 DNA sequence: TGTGCCAGCAGCTTCGGGGAGGGTGGCTACACCTTC. This translates into CASSFGEGGYTF.

The V and J genes are TRBV5-4 and TRBJ2-3; TRBD2 agrees at 8 bases. CDR1 and CDR2 from the germline V gene are SGHNT and YYREEE (reference sequence). The CDR3 consists of 15 residues. The V and J ends lost 4 bases and 0 bases, in that order; junction bases with no gene match: 4. CDR3 residues: CASSAKRGSTDTQYF. The CDR3 nucleotides read TGTGCCAGCAGCGCCAAGCGGGGGAGCACAGATACGCAGTATTTT.

V is TRBV9 and J is TRBJ1-1, with 11 positions matching TRBD1. The germline V gene encodes CDR1 SGDLS and CDR2 YYNGEE. V was clipped by 3 bases and J by 4 bases; unmatched bases: 2. The CDR3 extends over 14 amino acids. This CDR3 reads CASSAGTGGTEAFF. For the CDR3, the DNA is TGTGCCAGCAGCGCCGGGACAGGGGGCACTGAAGCTTTCTTT.

J is TRBJ1-2 and V is TRBV6-5, with 8 positions matching TRBD1. This CDR3 is built from 13 residues. Germline CDR1 reads MNHEY; CDR2 reads SVGAGI. With V trimmed by 8 bases and J by 3 bases, 5 bases remained unmatched. The CDR3 spells CASRGQDYYGYTF. The CDR3 DNA follows: TGTGCCAGCCGGGGACAGGACTACTATGGCTACACCTTC.

V usage is TRBV6-5 and J usage is TRBJ1-2, with D uncertain. This CDR3 spans 15 amino acids. Germline-derived CDR1 and CDR2 are MNHEY and SVGAGI. V lost 5 bases, J lost 0 bases, and 13 bases lay in between. CDR3 in amino acids: CASSRYPLANYGYTF. The CDR3 DNA sequence: TGTGCCAGCAGTAGATACCCGTTAGCTAACTATGGCTACACCTTC.

The chain couples TRBV29-1 to TRBJ1-3, with D possibly being TRBD1 (5 bases). CDR1 is SQVTM, CDR2 ANQGSEA, per germline. Trimming cost V 7 bases and J 3 bases, with 10 bases left between them. This CDR3 has 12 residues. The CDR3 loop reads CSATVNGNTIYF. CDR3 nucleotide sequence: TGCAGCGCGACAGTGAATGGAAACACCATATATTTT.

The gene calls are TRBV6-1 and TRBJ2-1; tentative D call: TRBD2 (5 bases). V was shortened by 0 bases and J by 1 base, with 13 bases between the two germline ends. Germline CDR1 and CDR2: MNHNS and SASEGT. The CDR3 spans 17 residues. The CDR3, as DNA: TGTGCCAGCAGTGAAGCGCTATCCCCGGGATCCTACAATGAGCAGTTCTTC. This codes for CASSEALSPGSYNEQFF.